The 8 T cell receptor beta chains below come from one sample, sequenced in a study of T cell responses to AZD1222 COVID-19 vaccine. TCRdb's table, derived via immunoSEQ multiplex PCR, lists solely in-frame clones and lacks some. Of tens of thousands of clones in the sample, roughly 84% are singletons; the top ten hold less than 20%. The sequencing used peripheral blood, collected 28 days after the second AZD1222 dose. The receptors originated from an adult who received the AZD1222 COVID-19 vaccine.

This clone was found once. The chain links TRBV30 to TRBJ1-6; TRBD1 matches 9 bases. Germline V gene data show CDR1 as GTSNPN and CDR2 as SVGIG (reference sequence). Trimming cost V 5 bases and J 9 bases; bases outside gene matches: 11. The CDR3 has 15 amino acids. Here the CDR3 DNA reads TGTGCCTGGGCGGGACAGGGTAGTCAGGGTTCACCCCTCCACTTT. Translation: CAWAGQGSQGSPLHF.

The chain is built from TRBV10-2 and TRBJ1-4; D call uncertain. Germline V gene lookup returns CDR1 WSHSY and CDR2 SAAADI. V dropped 7 bases and J dropped 0 bases, with 18 bases sitting between them. The CDR3 loop spans 17 amino acids. CDR3 nucleotide sequence: TGCGCCAGCACCACGACTGCCCCGGGCGCAACTAATGAAAAACTGTTTTTT. This sequence encodes CASTTTAPGATNEKLFF.

The chain employs TRBV19 and TRBJ2-1; D possibly corresponds to TRBD1 (6 bases). Trimming took off 9 bases at V and 5 bases at J, with 14 bases between the two ends. This CDR3 comprises 13 residues. The germline V gene encodes CDR1 LNHDA and CDR2 SQIVND (reference sequence). DNA of the CDR3: TGTGCCAGCACAGGGCTTTCCCACAATGAGCAGTTCTTC. Translation: CASTGLSHNEQFF. The full variable domain, its missing parts supplied by reference TRBV19 and TRBJ2-1, is DGGITQSPKYLFRKEGQNVTLSCEQNLNHDAMYWYRQDPGQGLRLIYYSQIVNDFQKGDIAEGYSVSREKKESFPLTVTSAQKNPTAFYLCASTGLSHNEQFFGPGTRLTVL.

The chain has TRBV28 and TRBJ1-1; 9 nucleotides align to TRBD1. Germline loops: CDR1 MDHEN, CDR2 SYDVKM. J lost 1 base, V lost 5 bases, and 8 bases had no gene match. The CDR3 is 16 amino acids. DNA of the CDR3: TGTGCCAGCAGTCAGAACAGGGGGCGGGGGAACACTGAAGCTTTCTTT. Translation: CASSQNRGRGNTEAFF.

This chain joins TRBV6-5 and TRBJ1-2; D gene uncertain. In germline, CDR1 is MNHEY, CDR2 SVGAGI. V was cut by 4 bases and J by 7 bases, with 7 bases left in between. The CDR3 runs to 11 residues. CDR3 region: CASSWEGGYTF. CDR3 coding DNA: TGTGCCAGCAGTTGGGAGGGTGGCTACACCTTC.

The DNA of the CDR3 is TGTGCCAGCAGCCCCGGGACAGGGGGCGTGGGGACCCAGTACTTC. It codes for CASSPGTGGVGTQYF. This chain connects TRBV14 to TRBJ2-5; TRBD1 matches 12 bases. The length of the CDR3 is 15 residues. CDR1 SGHDN and CDR2 FVKESK come from the germline V gene. The junction had 7 bases not matched to a gene; V was cut back by 4 bases and J by 7 bases.

This chain connects TRBV6-1 to TRBJ1-4; tentative D call: TRBD1 (6 bases). This CDR3 comprises 14 residues. V gave up 3 bases and J gave up 10 bases, with 15 bases separating them. CDR1 is MNHNS and CDR2 is SASEGT in the germline V gene. CDR3 DNA sequence: TGTGCCAGCAGTGACGGCAGGGGAATAGGAAAACTGTTTTTT. Protein product: CASSDGRGIGKLFF.

V usage is TRBV6-5 and J usage is TRBJ1-6, with a weak D call TRBD1 (6 bases). Trimming cost V 7 bases and J 7 bases, with 14 bases left between them. This CDR3 region has 14 residues. The germline gives CDR1 MNHEY, CDR2 SVGAGI. CDR3 in DNA: TGTGCCAGCACCCTGACAGGCGAAAATTCACCCCTCCACTTT. Translation gives CASTLTGENSPLHF.